This T cell receptor (beta chain) stems from a study of T cell changes during pregnancy in multiple sclerosis. This clone was detected only a few times. This CDR3 region has 14 residues. Unmatched junction bases numbered 11, after V lost 1 base and J lost 11 bases. The germline V gene encodes CDR1 SGHKS and CDR2 YYEKEE (reference sequence). Assay used: immunoSEQ multiplex PCR; TCRdb lists only in-frame clones, some missing. Of around 50,000 clones in the sample, 93% are singletons; the top ten hold around 3.7%. V is TRBV5-5 and J is TRBJ1-1, with 7 bases that match TRBD1. The sequencing here drew on CD8+ T cells from peripheral blood mononuclear cells, taken in the second trimester of pregnancy. The source is a female donor with multiple sclerosis, enrolled in a pregnancy study. In DNA form, the CDR3 reads TGTGCCAGCAGCTTGTTTTTGGGACAGCCGGTTGCTTTCTTT. As protein: CASSLFLGQPVAFF.